Given below is one T cell receptor (beta chain) in context. Antigen unknown. TCRdb's table, derived via immunoSEQ multiplex PCR, lists solely in-frame clones and lacks some. The sample records roughly 220,000 clones, about four fifths being singletons. These data belong to a study of cytotoxic CD8 clonotypes in ibrutinib-treated CLL. Study background: Outcomes included approximately 24 partial and 2 complete responses; after median 68 months, roughly 15 stayed remitted and some twelve progressed. Response samples were obtained once patients had received a median 12 months of treatment, range 6 to 36.

Study outcomes and limitations: The study sampled sustained-remission and progressing patients at different times. Starting clonality was above that of age-matched healthy donors and tracked circulating CD8+ T-cell counts.

The V and J ends lost 6 bases and 8 bases, in that order; junction bases with no gene match: 7. Germline values: CDR1 MDHEN, CDR2 SYDVKM. This CDR3 region has 14 residues. This chain connects TRBV28 to TRBJ1-2; 12 bases line up with TRBD1. The sequence came from a human donor with chronic lymphocytic leukemia. This material consisted of PBMCs, taken after 12 months of ibrutinib treatment. This CDR3 reads CASRGTGGVYGYTF. As DNA, the CDR3 is TGTGCCAGCAGGGGGACAGGGGGCGTGTACGGCTACACCTTC.